Included here is one T cell receptor beta chain sequence, with context. Ten or more counts support this clonotype. Its antigen has not been determined. No per-base quality is available; no much larger clone lies one base away. These data are taken from a study of T-cell reconstitution after alpha-beta-depleted transplantation in children (dated by TCRdb to 2015 to 2016). At the level of the whole study: The study quantitatively tracked T-cell immune reconstitution after TCRalphabeta/CD19-depleted allogeneic hematopoietic cell transplantation in children using TCR repertoire profiling.

Receptors were amplified or captured by PCR. Sequencing was performed on an Illumina HiSeq 2500. Molecular barcoding was employed in the preparation of TCR libraries, with unique molecular identifiers being used to normalize TCRbeta repertoire quantification. TCRdb redid the processing of the public reads, applying fastp at Q25 and MiXCR, and retained in-frame beta chains. Rows with one shared CDR3 protein collapse into an entry with the most common genes and DNA. This sample has some 490,000 distinct CDR3 sequences in its table, and about an eighth of those were observed once. Approximately 5.4% of the sample lies in the top ten. V is shortened by 0 bases, J by 2 bases, and the region joining them spans 7 bases. Per the germline V gene, SQVTM is the CDR1 and ANQGSEA is the CDR2. Measured from the cysteine to the phenylalanine, the CDR3 is 13 residues long. The sequence is cut down to CDR3 DNA, 39 bases in frame from base 1.

The sequencing here drew on PBMCs from the stem cell graft donor, taken from the stem cell graft. The receptor was isolated from a human donor who donated a stem cell graft to a child with combined immunodeficiency. The rearranged segments are TRBV29-1 and TRBJ1-2; there is no confident call for the D gene. The DNA sequence follows: TGCAGCGTTGAAGATGCGGCGAACTATGGCTACACCTTC. Its amino acids are CSVEDAANYGYTF.